A single sample is the source of the 28 T cell receptor beta chains below, sequenced in a study of blood T cell repertoires in COVID-19. Profiled with immunoSEQ multiplex PCR; TCRdb holds only in-frame clones, not every one. The table shows around 120,000 clones, with almost 90% occurring only once. Source material: peripheral blood. The receptor set was obtained from a woman in her fifties or sixties with COVID-19, enrolled during active disease.

The V and J genes are TRBV27 and TRBJ1-2; tentative D call: TRBD1 (6 bases). Trimming removed 0 bases at V and 8 bases at J, with 10 bases between. The length of the CDR3 is 13 residues. The germline V gene has CDR1 MNHEY and CDR2 SMNVEV (reference sequence). CDR3 nucleotides: TGTGCCAGCAGTTTATCAGGGGGTGGCGGCTACACCTTC. Encoded protein: CASSLSGGGGYTF.

This chain connects TRBV5-1 to TRBJ2-3; TRBD1 matches 7 bases. The CDR3 has 15 amino acids. Per the germline V gene, CDR1 is SGHRS and CDR2 is YFSETQ. J gave up 3 bases and V 0 bases, and 4 bases lay outside the gene matches. This CDR3 is CASSLETGLTDTQYF. The CDR3 DNA reads as TGCGCCAGCAGCTTGGAGACAGGGTTGACAGATACGCAGTATTTT.

The genes are TRBV7-9 and TRBJ1-5; TRBD1 aligns across 7 bases. The CDR3 covers 17 residues. Per germline, CDR1 SEHNR and CDR2 FQNEAQ (reference sequence). J lost 3 bases, V lost 1 base, and 9 bases had no gene match. CDR3 in amino acids: CASSLENSGQFNQPQHF. DNA for the CDR3: TGTGCCAGCAGCTTAGAGAACTCGGGACAGTTCAATCAGCCCCAGCATTTT.

The chain links TRBV30 to TRBJ2-7; 11 bases match TRBD1. V gave up 4 bases and J gave up 6 bases; unmatched junction bases: 14. The CDR3 covers 16 residues. CDR1 GTSNPN and CDR2 SVGIG come from the germline V gene (reference sequence). The CDR3 is CAWIPATPGQGVEQYF. The CDR3, as DNA: TGTGCCTGGATTCCGGCGACGCCGGGACAGGGGGTCGAGCAGTACTTC.

This clone was counted once. The chain recombines TRBV7-9 with TRBJ2-5; maybe TRBD2 (5 bases). This CDR3 has 15 residues. Looked up from germline, CDR1 is SEHNR and CDR2 is FQNEAQ (reference sequence). The germline V and J ends were trimmed by 5 bases and 5 bases, with 18 bases remaining between them. The CDR3 bases are TGTGCCAGCAGCCATGGGTCGTCGGGGTACGAGACCCAGTACTTC. Amino acids: CASSHGSSGYETQYF. The full variable domain, completed using reference TRBV7-9 and TRBJ2-5, is DTGVSQNPRHKITKRGQNVTFRCDPISEHNRLYWYRQTLGQGPEFLTYFQNEAQLEKSRLLSDRFSAERPKGSFSTLEIQRTEQGDSAMYLCASSHGSSGYETQYFGPGTRLLVL.

This chain links TRBV19 with TRBJ2-7; 9 positions agree with TRBD1. Germline V gene data show CDR1 as LNHDA and CDR2 as SQIVND (reference sequence). This CDR3 is built from 14 residues. V was pared by 5 bases and J by 4 bases, with 6 bases of the junction left unmatched. The CDR3, as DNA: TGTGCCAGTAGTGCTCCGGGACAGGGATACGAGCAGTACTTC. As protein: CASSAPGQGYEQYF.

The rearrangement links TRBV24-1 to TRBJ2-3, with a tentative D call TRBD1 (6 bases). The CDR3 loop spans 14 amino acids. V was trimmed by 4 bases and J by 4 bases, leaving 11 bases between them. Germline CDR1 KGHDR, CDR2 SFDVKD. The CDR3 protein is CATSDGTGPDTQYF. CDR3 bases: TGTGCCACCAGTGACGGAACAGGGCCAGATACGCAGTATTTT.

This chain connects TRBV19 to TRBJ1-5, with D possibly being TRBD1 (5 bases). V lost 10 bases and J 1 base, leaving 20 bases between the germline ends. This CDR3 spans 16 amino acids. CDR1 is LNHDA, CDR2 SQIVND, per germline (reference sequence). The CDR3 here is CATHLMAGGSNQPQHF. For the CDR3, the DNA is TGTGCCACCCACCTTATGGCCGGGGGGAGCAATCAGCCCCAGCATTTT.

This clone was detected only once. The rearrangement links TRBV19 to TRBJ1-2, with 8 bases lining up with TRBD1. CDR1 and CDR2 (germline): LNHDA, SQIVND (reference sequence). The V segment lost 3 bases and the J segment 8 bases; nucleotides outside the gene matches: 8. This CDR3 region has 14 residues. The DNA for the CDR3 is TGTGCCAGTAGTATGGGACAGGAAACTGGGGGCTACACCTTC. Its translation: CASSMGQETGGYTF.

The chain employs TRBV4-1 and TRBJ1-5; 9 bases match TRBD1. The V and J ends lost 2 bases and 2 bases, in that order; junction bases with no gene match: 4. The CDR3 loop spans 16 amino acids. Germline CDR1 and CDR2: MGHRA and YSYEKL. DNA for the CDR3: TGCGCCAGCAGCCAAACAGGGGGCCATCGCAATCAGCCCCAGCATTTT. It codes for CASSQTGGHRNQPQHF.

V usage is TRBV7-2 and J usage is TRBJ2-7; 11 nucleotides align to TRBD2. Germline loops: CDR1 SGHTA, CDR2 FQGNSA. Trimming at V came to 3 bases and at J to 4 bases, leaving 2 bases not matched to a gene. The CDR3 runs 14 residues. The CDR3 is CASSFSGGAYEQYF. CDR3 bases: TGTGCCAGCAGCTTTAGCGGGGGGGCTTACGAGCAGTACTTC.

The genes are TRBV6-5 and TRBJ1-5, with no clear D. Trimming cost V 4 bases and J 9 bases, with 13 bases left between them. The CDR3 length is 13 residues. In germline, CDR1 is MNHEY, CDR2 SVGAGI. This CDR3 reads CASSSPAGWPQHF. The DNA of the CDR3 is TGTGCCAGCAGTTCGCCAGCGGGGTGGCCCCAGCATTTT.

The chain is built from TRBV29-1 and TRBJ2-7; 16 bases match TRBD2. This CDR3 has 14 residues. Germline CDR1 and CDR2: SQVTM and ANQGSEA. V was clipped by 6 bases and J by 6 bases; unmatched bases: 5. The CDR3 reads CSVGTSGGAIEQYF. Written as DNA, the CDR3 is TGCAGCGTAGGGACTAGCGGGGGGGCGATCGAGCAGTACTTC.

The J gene is TRBJ1-4, the V gene TRBV19, with TRBD1 as a possible D gene (5 bases). Germline V gene sequence: CDR1 LNHDA, CDR2 SQIVND (reference sequence). V dropped 6 bases and J dropped 8 bases, with 13 bases sitting between them. The CDR3 loop spans 13 amino acids. CDR3 DNA: TGTGCCAGTAGAGAACGGGGGAGGGAAAAACTGTTTTTT. Its protein is CASRERGREKLFF.

This clone turned up a few times. CDR3: CAISESAESGQPQHF. CDR3 in DNA: TGTGCCATCAGTGAGTCTGCCGAGTCGGGGCAGCCCCAGCATTTT. This chain connects TRBV10-3 to TRBJ1-5; D gene uncertain. Germline V lookup: CDR1 ENHRY, CDR2 SYGVKD. Between the trimmed V and J ends, which lost 0 bases and 7 bases, there was a span of 13 bases. The length of the CDR3 is 15 residues.

This chain uses TRBV4-2 with TRBJ1-2; D perhaps matches TRBD1 (6 bases). Germline V gives CDR1 LGHNA, CDR2 YNFKEQ. V lost 2 bases to trimming and J lost 8 bases, with 18 bases between them. CDR3 length equals 15 residues. The CDR3 coding sequence is TGTGCCAGCAGCCAACCGGGACACTACCTGGGAGGCTACACCTTC. Protein product: CASSQPGHYLGGYTF.

This chain joins TRBV28 and TRBJ2-3; TRBD2 matches at 11 bases. Germline V gives CDR1 MDHEN, CDR2 SYDVKM. CDR3 size: 20 residues. The V and J ends lost 5 bases and 0 bases, in that order; junction bases with no gene match: 16. CDR3 coding DNA: TGTGCCAGCAGTCACCCCGGACTAGCGGGTGACTCAGCTAGCACAGATACGCAGTATTTT. Amino acids: CASSHPGLAGDSASTDTQYF.

This clone was seen a single time. The chain links TRBV2 to TRBJ1-2; D is undetermined. CDR1 SNHLY and CDR2 FYNNEI come from the germline V gene. This CDR3 contains 13 residues. Trimming removed 6 bases from V and 7 bases from J, with 15 bases in between. The chain's CDR3 is CASRIEGGAGYTF. As DNA, the CDR3 is TGTGCCAGCAGGATAGAAGGAGGTGCTGGCTACACCTTC.

This chain joins TRBV14 and TRBJ2-3, with D hard to call. The CDR3 is 15 amino acids. Germline CDR1 SGHDN, CDR2 FVKESK. The V gene lost 3 bases and the J gene lost 0 bases, with 10 bases spanning the gap. In nucleotides, the CDR3 is TGTGCCAGCAGCCAGAGGTTTGGCAGCACAGATACGCAGTATTTT. This sequence encodes CASSQRFGSTDTQYF.

The chain joins TRBV7-2 to TRBJ1-5; possibly TRBD1 for D (6 bases). V was shortened by 3 bases and J by 0 bases, with 15 bases between the two germline ends. Germline V gives CDR1 SGHTA, CDR2 FQGNSA. The CDR3 runs 17 residues. CDR3 protein: CASSFGGRGYSNQPQHF. DNA of the CDR3: TGTGCCAGCAGCTTTGGGGGCAGGGGTTATAGCAATCAGCCCCAGCATTTT.

The genes are TRBV11-2 and TRBJ2-5; 7 nucleotides agree with TRBD2. J lost 7 bases, V lost 5 bases, and 13 bases had no gene match. CDR1 is SGHAT, CDR2 FQNNGV, per germline. The CDR3 runs 15 residues. CDR3 sequence (DNA): TGTGCCAGCAGCGTTGGGTTGGGCCCGGGGGGGACCCAGTACTTC. Protein: CASSVGLGPGGTQYF.

The chain combines TRBV12-2 with TRBJ1-6; TRBD1, the table's D call, lacks a check against the DNA. TRBV12-2 is an annotated pseudogene. There are 15 residues in the CDR3. CDR3 region: CASRPLGAENSPLHF. Here the CDR3 DNA reads TGTGCAAGTCGCCCTTTAGGGGCAGAGAATTCACCCCTCCACTTT.

V and J are TRBV6-2 or TRBV6-3 and TRBJ1-1; D ambiguous. V dropped 2 bases and J dropped 0 bases, with 16 bases sitting between them. CDR1 is MNHEY, CDR2 SVGEGT, per germline. This CDR3 is 17 amino acids long. CDR3 residues: CASSYEGRRSMNTEAFF. The CDR3 nucleotides are TGTGCCAGCAGTTACGAGGGTCGGAGAAGCATGAACACTGAAGCTTTCTTT.

CDR3 protein: CASSPGTGLREQYF. DNA of the CDR3: TGCGCCAGCAGCCCAGGAACAGGGCTCCGCGAGCAGTACTTC. The chain recombines TRBV4-1 with TRBJ2-7, with D perhaps matching TRBD1 (6 bases). There are 14 residues in the CDR3. Trimming shortened V by 4 bases and J by 6 bases, and 16 bases separated the two germline ends. Per the germline V gene, CDR1 is MGHRA and CDR2 is YSYEKL.

There are a few counts of this clone. J is TRBJ2-2 and V is TRBV2; D not resolved. Germline lookup yields CDR1 SNHLY and CDR2 FYNNEI. The CDR3 is 15 residues long. The V gene lost 6 bases and the J gene lost 1 base, with 12 bases spanning the gap. In nucleotides, the CDR3 is TGTGCCAGCAGCCAAACGACGGGGAACACCGGGGAGCTGTTTTTT. This codes for CASSQTTGNTGELFF.

This chain connects TRBV6-5 to TRBJ2-5; D uncertain. The germline V gene has CDR1 MNHEY and CDR2 SVGAGI. The CDR3 consists of 14 residues. V was clipped by 0 bases and J by 4 bases, with 9 bases between them. CDR3 residues: CASSYSGSPETQYF. As DNA, the CDR3 is TGTGCCAGCAGTTACTCCGGGTCCCCAGAGACCCAGTACTTC.

Written as DNA, the CDR3 is TGTGCCTGGAGTAGGGGGAGAGGGCAAGAGACCCAGTACTTC. It specifies CAWSRGRGQETQYF. The chain combines TRBV30 with TRBJ2-5; D may be TRBD1 (6 bases). This CDR3 has 14 amino acids. Germline assignment: CDR1 GTSNPN and CDR2 SVGIG (reference sequence). V was shortened by 2 bases and J by 2 bases, with 12 bases between the two germline ends.

This clone was counted a single time. V is TRBV6-2 or TRBV6-3 and J is TRBJ1-5, with 7 bases matching TRBD1. The CDR3 has 15 amino acids. From germline, CDR1 is MNHEY and CDR2 SVGEGT. V lost 2 bases to trimming and J lost 6 bases; unmatched junction nucleotides: 7. Written as DNA, the CDR3 is TGTGCCAGCAGTTACCTGAGGGGGCGAAGTCAGCCCCAGCATTTT. This encodes CASSYLRGRSQPQHF.